The subject of this entry is one T cell receptor beta chain. Its specificity is not known. Trimming removed 3 bases from V and 2 bases from J, with 8 bases in between. Germline CDR1 is SEHNR and CDR2 is FQNEAQ (reference sequence). The CDR3 totals 13 residues. This specimen comes from a study of T cell responses to AZD1222 COVID-19 vaccine. Study outcomes and limitations: Spike regions recognized by vaccine-associated CD4 TCRs spanned the protein, led by 160-218 and 743-854.

Clones were sequenced by immunoSEQ multiplex PCR, and TCRdb holds only the in-frame ones, with some missing. In the table there are 160,000 or so clones, 91% of which are singletons. This TCR was recovered from an adult in good health. V is TRBV7-9 and J is TRBJ2-7, with D maybe TRBD1 (5 bases). The starting material was peripheral blood, obtained on day 0 of AZD1222 vaccination. Written as DNA, the CDR3 is TGTGCCAGCAGCTTCAGGGATGCCTACGAGCAGTACTTC. Amino acids: CASSFRDAYEQYF.